The present T cell receptor beta chain was sequenced within a study of blood T cell repertoires in COVID-19 (dated by TCRdb to about 2020). With respect to the entire study: Samples from collaborators originated in the United States, Italy and Spain and spanned both the acute and convalescent phases of COVID-19. The material from the prospective study consisted of cDNA or gDNA derived from T cells, B-cell-depleted T cells, or PBMCs. Subjects who had been exposed to COVID-19, were actively infected with it, or had recovered from it provided the deeply sampled blood TCRbeta repertoires that made up the dataset. The repertoires were released in a freely available public database intended as a resource for research on the immune response to SARS-CoV-2. Samples came from the ongoing ImmuneRACE study (first 160 participants) plus 1,254 subjects from 6 global collaborators. The sample metadata nearly always contained a de-identified subject ID, COVID-19 status, age in years and sex. Where available, HLA class I and class II types were obtained from metadata supplied by the sample provider rather than from assay-based typing. What the work shows at the level of the full study, not this receptor alone: How much clinical and demographic metadata was included differed by source and by participant, and the metadata was provided uncurated.

Note on this clone: Its antigen is currently not known. No much larger clone exists at a distance of one base, and base qualities are not known.

The immunoSEQ Assay, a bias-controlled multiplex PCR, was used to amplify TCRbeta CDR3 regions from genomic DNA. On the study's bioinformatics: The number of nucleated cells in each sample was estimated from the amplification of reference gene primers within the assay. To quantify the absolute abundance of each unique TCRbeta CDR3 rearrangement, sequence reads were collapsed and filtered. Productive Simpson clonality was computed per sample as the square root of Simpson's diversity index over productive rearrangements. The clones in this table, taken by TCRdb from immuneACCESS, are in-frame only. Not every clone is retained; where verified, under half of the shortfall comes from an unresolved V gene, and the cause of the rest is unknown. V, J and clone size reflect that table, while D and trimming were determined from the DNA. Present in this sample are some 60,000 clones, over 75% of which were seen just once. The biggest ten clones account for approximately 7.2% of the sample.

The collaborating institutions used their own protocols to collect whole blood in K2EDTA tubes. Collaborator samples were shipped for TCRbeta analysis as frozen whole blood, isolated PBMCs, or DNA extracted from either sample type. In the germline V gene (reference sequence), CDR1 corresponds to GTSNPN and CDR2 to SVGIG. V was cut back by 3 bases and J by 4 bases, leaving a gap of 19 bases between them. Measured from the cysteine to the phenylalanine, the CDR3 is 16 residues long. The read is trimmed to its CDR3 DNA, 48 bases read in frame from base 1. The V and J segments used are TRBV30 and TRBJ1-5, with a weak D call of TRBD1 (6 bases match). The specimen was peripheral blood. The origin of this receptor is a man aged 55 to 70 with acute or convalescent COVID-19. The bases are TGTGCCTGGAGCCCTAAAGGGGGAAAAGGGAATCAGCCCCAGCATTTT. Translated, it gives CAWSPKGGKGNQPQHF.